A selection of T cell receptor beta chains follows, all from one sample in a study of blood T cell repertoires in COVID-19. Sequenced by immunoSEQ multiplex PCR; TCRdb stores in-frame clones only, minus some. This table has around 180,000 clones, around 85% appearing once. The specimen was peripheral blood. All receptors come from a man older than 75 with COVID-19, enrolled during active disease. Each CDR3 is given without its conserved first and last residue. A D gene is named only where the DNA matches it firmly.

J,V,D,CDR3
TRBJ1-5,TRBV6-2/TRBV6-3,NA,ASSYSGRGVDQPQH
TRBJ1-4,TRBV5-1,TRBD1,ASSLFQGASDEKLF
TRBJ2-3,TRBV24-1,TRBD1,ATSDATGGFGDTQY
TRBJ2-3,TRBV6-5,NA,ASRRPAGSSDTQY
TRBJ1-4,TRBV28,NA,ASSAVQNEKLF
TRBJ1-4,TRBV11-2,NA,ASSFGPGRDEKLF
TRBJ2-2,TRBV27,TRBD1,ASWDRGLTGELF
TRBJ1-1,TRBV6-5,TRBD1,ASSYRGLANTEAF
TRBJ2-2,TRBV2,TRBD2,ASAGTSYTGELF
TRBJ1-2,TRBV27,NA,ASRAGVGVDYGYT
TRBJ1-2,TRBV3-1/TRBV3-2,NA,ASSQGVSYGYT
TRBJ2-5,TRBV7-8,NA,ASSRTRGRETQY
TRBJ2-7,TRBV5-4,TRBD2,ASSTRTSGGIVYEQY
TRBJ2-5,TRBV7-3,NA,ASSLGQKETQY
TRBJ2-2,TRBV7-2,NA,ASSRYTGELF